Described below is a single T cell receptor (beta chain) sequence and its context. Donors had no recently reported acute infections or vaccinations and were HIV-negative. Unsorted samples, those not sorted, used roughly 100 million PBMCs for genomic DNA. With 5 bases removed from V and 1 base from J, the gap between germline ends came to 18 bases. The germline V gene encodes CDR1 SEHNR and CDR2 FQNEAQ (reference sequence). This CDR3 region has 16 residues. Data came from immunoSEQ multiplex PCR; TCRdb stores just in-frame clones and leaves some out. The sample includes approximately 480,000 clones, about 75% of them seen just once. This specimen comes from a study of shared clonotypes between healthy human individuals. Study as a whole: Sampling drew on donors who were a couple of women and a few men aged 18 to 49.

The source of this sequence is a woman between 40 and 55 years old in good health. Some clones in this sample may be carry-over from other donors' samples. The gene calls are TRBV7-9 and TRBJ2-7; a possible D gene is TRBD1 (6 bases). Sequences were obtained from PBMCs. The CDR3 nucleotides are TGTGCCAGCAGCCCCGCGTTAGGCAGGGGATCCTACGAGCAGTACTTC. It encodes CASSPALGRGSYEQYF. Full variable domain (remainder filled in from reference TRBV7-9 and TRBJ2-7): DTGVSQNPRHKITKRGQNVTFRCDPISEHNRLYWYRQTLGQGPEFLTYFQNEAQLEKSRLLSDRFSAERPKGSFSTLEIQRTEQGDSAMYLCASSPALGRGSYEQYFGPGTRLTVT.